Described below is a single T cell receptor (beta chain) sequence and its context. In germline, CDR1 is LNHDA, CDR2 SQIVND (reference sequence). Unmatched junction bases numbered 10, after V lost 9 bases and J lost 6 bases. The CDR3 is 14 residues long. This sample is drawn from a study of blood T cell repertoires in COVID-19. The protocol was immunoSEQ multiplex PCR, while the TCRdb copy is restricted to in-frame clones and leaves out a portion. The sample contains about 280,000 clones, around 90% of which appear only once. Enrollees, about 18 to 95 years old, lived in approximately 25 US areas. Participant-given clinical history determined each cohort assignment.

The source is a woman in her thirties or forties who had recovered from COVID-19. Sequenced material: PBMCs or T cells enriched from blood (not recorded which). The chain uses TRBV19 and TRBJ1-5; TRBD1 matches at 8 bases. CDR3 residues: CASATDRGIQPQHF. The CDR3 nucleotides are TGTGCCAGCGCTACCGACAGGGGAATTCAGCCCCAGCATTTT.